The source of this T cell receptor beta chain is a study of T-cell reconstitution after alpha-beta-depleted transplantation in children. Molecular barcoding with unique molecular identifiers was used for the TCRbeta library. TCRdb used MiXCR to reprocess the PCR reads, holding one entry per CDR3 protein. This sample carries 350,000 to 400,000 distinct CDR3 sequences, about an eighth of them seen once, and the ten largest clones take around 4.5%. Germline loops: CDR1 SQVTM, CDR2 ANQGSEA. This CDR3 spans 16 amino acids. With 6 bases clipped from V and 5 bases from J, the junction kept 18 bases outside the gene matches.

Sequences were derived from PBMCs, sampled from the stem cell graft. V and J are TRBV29-1 and TRBJ2-5; 7 nucleotides align to TRBD1. This receptor was taken from a human donor who donated a stem cell graft to a child with Fanconi anemia. This chain's CDR3 is CSVGLPSQGDGETQYF. The CDR3, as DNA: TGCAGCGTCGGCCTACCCTCCCAGGGGGACGGGGAGACCCAGTACTTC. The full variable domain, in which reference TRBV29-1 and TRBJ2-5 provide the parts outside the CDR3, is SAVISQKPSRDICQRGTSLTIQCQVDSQVTMMFWYRQQPGQSLTLIATANQGSEATYESGFVIDKFPISRPNLTFSTLTVSNMSPEDSSIYLCSVGLPSQGDGETQYFGPGTRLLVL.